Given below is one T cell receptor (beta chain) in context. There is no known antigen for this receptor. Qualities for individual bases were not recorded, and no much larger clone is one base off. The immunoSEQ Assay, a bias-controlled multiplex PCR, was used to amplify TCRbeta CDR3 regions from genomic DNA. The study's processing was this. Within the assay, amplification of reference gene primers was used to estimate how many nucleated cells each sample contained. To quantify the absolute abundance of each unique TCRbeta CDR3 rearrangement, sequence reads were collapsed and filtered. Productive Simpson clonality was computed per sample as the square root of Simpson's diversity index over productive rearrangements. TCRdb retrieved this table from immuneACCESS and kept in-frame rearrangements only. Not all clones are present; in checked studies, unresolved V genes account for under half, and no reason is known for the remainder. D and trimming were read from the DNA, whereas the V and J calls and clone size are those reported in that table. A total of hundreds of thousands of clones appear in this sample, approximately 86% of them only once. 1.5% to 2% of the sample belongs to the ten largest clones.

CDR1 and CDR2 are drawn from the germline V gene: SQVTM, ANQGSEA. The V end loses 3 bases and the J end loses 5 bases, and a stretch of 19 bases separates them. Including cysteine and phenylalanine, the CDR3 has 15 amino acids. The only DNA kept is the CDR3, 45 bases in frame from the first base. The data were obtained in a study of blood T cell repertoires in COVID-19 (dated by TCRdb to about 2020). Study-wide context: Samples covering the acute and convalescent phases of COVID-19 were provided by collaborators in the United States, Italy and Spain. The material from the prospective study consisted of cDNA or gDNA derived from T cells, B-cell-depleted T cells, or PBMCs. Deeply sampled blood TCRbeta repertoires from subjects exposed to, actively infected with, or recovered from COVID-19 were included in the dataset. The repertoires were released in a freely available public database intended as a resource for research on the immune response to SARS-CoV-2. Samples were obtained from the ongoing ImmuneRACE study (first 160 participants) and from 1,254 subjects provided by 6 global collaborators. A de-identified subject ID, COVID-19 status, age in years and sex were almost always included in the sample metadata. HLA class I and class II types, where available, came from metadata supplied by the sample provider rather than from assay-based typing.

Participants in the prospective study were enrolled through a virtual design, were aged roughly 18 to 100 years, and lived in 24 United States geographic areas. Cohort assignment in the prospective study relied on participant-reported clinical history from a screening survey and a study questionnaire. Recovered participants in ImmuneRACE Cohort 3 were defined by two consecutive negative NP/OP PCR tests, clearance by a healthcare professional, or resolution of symptoms. In the prospective study, mobile phlebotomists collected whole blood, serum and a nasopharyngeal or oropharyngeal swab from each participant. Participants in the prospective study had the option to provide additional blood draws and questionnaires over an approximately 2-month period. Blood samples from the prospective study were shipped frozen or at room temperature prior to DNA extraction. Study-wide findings and limitations: The quantity of clinical and demographic metadata differed by source and by participant and was supplied without curation.

The rearrangement combines TRBV29-1 with TRBJ2-5, and possibly TRBD2, on 6 matching bases. Sequencing was carried out using PBMCs or T cells enriched from blood (not recorded which). This clonotype originated in a woman aged 45-65 years who had recovered from COVID-19. The DNA is as follows: TGCAGCGTTGAGCTACCCGGGGGTGGTAGCGAGACCCAGTACTTC. The resulting protein is CSVELPGGGSETQYF.